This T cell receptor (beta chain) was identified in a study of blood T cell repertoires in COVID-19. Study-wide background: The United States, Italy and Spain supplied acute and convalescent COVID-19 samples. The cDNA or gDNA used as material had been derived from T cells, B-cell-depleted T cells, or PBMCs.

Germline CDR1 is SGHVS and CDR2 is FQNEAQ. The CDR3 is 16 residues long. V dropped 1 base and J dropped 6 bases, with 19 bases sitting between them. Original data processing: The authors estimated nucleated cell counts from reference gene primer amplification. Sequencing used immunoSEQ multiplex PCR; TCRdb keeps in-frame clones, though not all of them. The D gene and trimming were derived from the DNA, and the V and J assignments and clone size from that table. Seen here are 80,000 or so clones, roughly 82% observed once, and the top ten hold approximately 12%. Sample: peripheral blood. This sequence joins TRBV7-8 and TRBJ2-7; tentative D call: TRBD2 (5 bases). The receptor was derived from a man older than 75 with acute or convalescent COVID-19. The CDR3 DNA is TGTGCCAGCAGCTTAGTGGGCAGGAGATTTAGCGCCGAGCAGTACTTC. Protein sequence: CASSLVGRRFSAEQYF.